The clone carrying this T cell receptor beta chain has only a few counts. The data originate from a study of T cells in Graves' hyperthyroidism and ophthalmopathy. The CDR3 loop spans 16 amino acids. From germline, CDR1 is LGHNT and CDR2 FRNRAP. V was clipped by 6 bases and J by 0 bases; unmatched bases: 6. The investigators amplified TCR beta CDR3 regions from RNA transcripts. An initial round of RT-PCR targeting the TCR CDR3 relied on the HTBI primer set. One entry per CDR3 protein results from TCRdb running MiXCR on the multiplex PCR reads. The sample contains 300,000 to 450,000 distinct CDR3 sequences, roughly 14% of which appear only once.

The clonotype was recovered from a woman in her sixties or seventies with Graves' hyperthyroidism. The chain has TRBV12-5 and TRBJ2-3, with 10 bases identical to TRBD2. The sequenced material came from blood. The CDR3 loop is CASGRGLAASTDTQYF. The CDR3 DNA reads as TGTGCTAGTGGCCGAGGACTAGCGGCAAGCACAGATACGCAGTATTTT. Full variable domain (missing parts from reference TRBV12-5 and TRBJ2-3): DARVTQTPRHKVTEMGQEVTMRCQPILGHNTVFWYRQTMMQGLELLAYFRNRAPLDDSGMPKDRFSAEMPDATLATLKIQPSEPRDSAVYFCASGRGLAASTDTQYFGPGTRLTVL.